The clone carrying this T cell receptor beta chain was found a few times. This sample is part of a study of blood T cell repertoires in COVID-19. The overall study: Spain, Italy and the United States supplied samples that represented acute and convalescent COVID-19. T cells, B-cell-depleted T cells, or PBMCs supplied cDNA or gDNA.

Germline V gene lookup returns CDR1 SGHDT and CDR2 YYEEEE. V was clipped by 1 base and J by 4 bases, with 12 bases between them. The CDR3 has 15 residues. As handled by the study authors: Using reference gene primer amplification, nucleated cell counts were estimated. Sequenced by immunoSEQ multiplex PCR; TCRdb stores in-frame clones only, minus some. That table is the source of V, J and clone size, and D and trimming were worked out from the DNA. The sample yields approximately 300,000 clones, more than 75% seen once. The genes are TRBV5-6 and TRBJ1-3; D not certain. Sequences were obtained from peripheral blood. This receptor was taken from a woman aged 45-65 years with active or convalescent COVID-19. The DNA of the CDR3 is TGTGCCAGCAGCTTGATTAGTCAGGAAGGAAACACCATATATTTT. This gives the protein CASSLISQEGNTIYF.